This T cell receptor (beta chain) is from a study of CXCR3-negative and CXCR3-positive naive CD8 T cells. General study findings and limits: Sequencing showed both naive subsets with comparably high diversity, and memory CD8+ cells much lower. More hydrophobic TRB CDR3s were found in CXCR3-positive naive cells than in CXCR3-negative naive cells. Partial loss of CXCR3 expression followed cryopreservation; most assays used fresh PBMCs.

In preparing the TRB cDNA libraries, 5' RACE with UMI labels was used. TCRdb reprocessed the 5' RACE reads and keeps a single row for each CDR3 protein, giving no DNA. Reported are under 90,000 distinct CDR3 sequences; the ten largest clones contain roughly 0.62%. Note on this clonotype: Its antigen remains unknown.

The sorter processed each CD8+ T cell subset in triplicate at some 330,000 cells apiece. There are 12 residues in the CDR3. Germline V gene sequence: CDR1 DFQATT, CDR2 SNEGSKA (reference sequence). The sequenced material came from naive CXCR3+ CD8+ T cells from blood. As for subset: CD45RO-CCR7+CD27+CD95- naive CD8+ T cells expressing CXCR3 (TNR3+). The TCR originated in a human donor in good health. Some clones in this sample may be carry-over from other donors' samples. The chain employs TRBV20-1 and TRBJ1-5. The CDR3: CSARDWNQPQHF.